This T cell receptor beta chain came from a study of cytomegalovirus exposure and HLA in healthy donors. The wider study: Of all 400 or so donors who were genotyped, around 82% belonged to the Caucasian-associated ancestry cluster. Study-wide findings and caveats: Among TCR beta chains of equal frequency, HLA-associated ones were more clonally expanded in a later analysis. There were three CMV-associated chains whose specificity for CMV antigens was confirmed in vitro.

As for this clone: What it recognizes is unknown.

Primers for the PCR totalled 60 Vbeta and 13 Jbeta. Original handling: Unique TCR beta chains totaled some 80 million in a later count, with around 10 million of them shared. Libraries were prepared by immunoSEQ multiplex PCR; TCRdb keeps only in-frame clonotypes and omits some of them. V, J and clone size are those of that table, while D and trimming were read from the DNA. The top ten clones hold roughly 3.8% of a sample with 85,000 to 100,000 clones, 75% to 85% of them seen once. Germline V CDR1 and CDR2: SGHTA, FQGNSA. CDR3 length equals 14 residues. V lost 5 bases and J lost 4; bases outside the gene matches: 5.

The sample consisted of PBMCs. This receptor was identified in a woman in her 40s in good health and CMV-seronegative. The V and J genes are TRBV7-2 and TRBJ2-7; 10 bases line up with TRBD2. The CDR3 DNA sequence: TGTGCCAGCAGCCGAACTAGCGGGGCGTACGAGCAGTACTTC. Its translation is CASSRTSGAYEQYF. Based on the CDR3 plus reference TRBV7-2 and TRBJ2-7, the full variable domain is GAGVSQSPSNKVTEKGKDVELRCDPISGHTALYWYRQSLGQGLEFLIYFQGNSAPDKSGLPSDRFSAERTGGSVSTLTIQRTQQEDSAVYLCASSRTSGAYEQYFGPGTRLTVT.